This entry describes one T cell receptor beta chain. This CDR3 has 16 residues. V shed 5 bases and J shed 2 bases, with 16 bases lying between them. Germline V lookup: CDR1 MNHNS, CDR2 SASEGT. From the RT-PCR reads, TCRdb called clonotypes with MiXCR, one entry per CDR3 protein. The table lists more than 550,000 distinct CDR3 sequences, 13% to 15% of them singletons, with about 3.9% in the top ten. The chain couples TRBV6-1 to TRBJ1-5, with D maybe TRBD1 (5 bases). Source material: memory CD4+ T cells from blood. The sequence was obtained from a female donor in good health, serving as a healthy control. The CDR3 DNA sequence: TGTGCCAGCAGTTTCGGGACTGAGCCGGGCAATCAGCCCCAGCATTTT. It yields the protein CASSFGTEPGNQPQHF.